This T cell receptor beta chain was sequenced in a study of T-cell reconstitution after alpha-beta-depleted transplantation in children. Study results and caveats: Fresh T-cell production supplied most of the T-cell counts and diversity seen one year after transplant. Some patients' high day-60 TCRbeta diversity was traced to surviving recipient T cells and thymic progenitors. Several hundred expanded graft clones reportedly were the source of alpha-beta T cells about two months after transplant.

Using unique molecular identifiers, the investigators prepared the TCRbeta library. TCRdb reprocessed the PCR reads via MiXCR and lists one record per CDR3 protein. This table holds a few hundred thousand distinct CDR3 sequences, under 15% found once. A word on this clonotype: What it binds is unknown.

This sequence originates from a male patient between 5 and 17 years old who had a stem cell transplant for acute myeloid leukemia, so the T cells may come from the graft donor. The sample in question was PBMCs, mostly from graft donor cells, obtained 360 days after TCRalphabeta/CD19-depleted stem cell transplant.

CDR3: CASSSAAGPLVEQYF. In nucleotides, the CDR3 is TGTGCCAGCAGCTCAGCGGCCGGACCTCTGGTCGAGCAGTACTTC. This sequence joins TRBV7-6 and TRBJ2-7, with a possible D match to TRBD2 (5 bases). The germline V gene has CDR1 SGHVS and CDR2 FNYEAQ. The CDR3 has 15 residues. Trimming pared 4 bases from V and 6 bases from J, leaving 19 bases between.